Sequencing of this T cell receptor (beta chain) was carried out in a study of PD-1 blockade in classical Hodgkin lymphoma. General study points: A reduction in baseline TCR diversity was reportedly seen in newly diagnosed patients relative to healthy donors. Later analyses included only patients treated at least 1 year post-ASCT.

Some clones are missing from TCRdb's copy, which holds only in-frame ones; the method was immunoSEQ multiplex PCR. The sample carries 15,000 or so clones, 65% recorded once. This clone was recorded a few times. Its antigen is undetermined. From germline, CDR1 is SGHDN and CDR2 FVKESK. V lost 3 bases, J lost 2 bases, and 10 bases lay in between. This CDR3 is built from 15 residues. All patients experienced relapse after autologous stem cell transplantation, and brentuximab vedotin exposure was variable. V is TRBV14 and J is TRBJ2-2; D possibly corresponds to TRBD1 (5 bases). This receptor was obtained from a human donor with classical Hodgkin lymphoma. Here the sequenced sample was peripheral blood mononuclear cells (PBMCs), taken before the second cycle of nivolumab. The CDR3 loop is CASSQWGGNTGELFF. The DNA for the CDR3 is TGTGCCAGCAGCCAGTGGGGCGGAAACACCGGGGAGCTGTTTTTT. The entire variable domain, with the rest obtained from reference TRBV14 and TRBJ2-2, is as follows: EAGVTQFPSHSVIEKGQTVTLRCDPISGHDNLYWYRRVMGKEIKFLLHFVKESKQDESGMPNNRFLAERTGGTYSTLKVQPAELEDSGVYFCASSQWGGNTGELFFGEGSRLTVL.